The 27 T cell receptor beta chains below were found in one sample sequenced in a study of spatial heterogeneity in lung cancer. The antigens these receptors bind are not known. The sample's time point: sample taken at primary tumor resection. Study conclusions and caveats: For expanded intratumoral alpha and beta TCRs, counts tracked tumor mutation counts.

In TCRdb, the 5' RACE reads were re-called with MiXCR into one record per CDR3 protein. The data contain just over 1,000 distinct CDR3 sequences, 20% to 25% of them singletons. This specimen consisted of lung tumor tissue, obtained at surgery. These receptor sequences come from a male donor with early-stage non-small cell lung cancer.

This clonotype was seen only once. Since it is a stray read in a library aimed at alpha chains, this beta chain has a size that is not meaningful. This chain uses TRBV6-5 with TRBJ2-3, with D possibly TRBD1 on 6 matching bases. This CDR3 contains 16 residues. Germline CDR1 MNHEY, CDR2 SVGAGI. With 2 bases removed from V and 0 bases from J, the gap between germline ends came to 12 bases. The CDR3 sequence is CASSYSDRPSTDTQYF. CDR3 DNA: TGTGCCAGCAGTTACAGCGACAGGCCTAGCACAGATACGCAGTATTTT.

With regard to this clonotype: A library prepared for alpha chains yielded this beta chain as an off-target read; its size is of little meaning. The chain has TRBV18 and TRBJ2-3; 7 nucleotides agree with TRBD2. The CDR3 consists of 16 residues. Germline-derived CDR1 and CDR2 are KGHSH and LQKENI. Trimming cost V 0 bases and J 6 bases; bases outside gene matches: 9. The CDR3 DNA reads as TGTGCCAGCTCACCACCGTCCAGCGGGAAGTCCGATACGCAGTATTTT. Protein: CASSPPSSGKSDTQYF.

A word on this clonotype: The library was built for alpha chains, so this beta chain is an off-target read and its size means little. CDR3 sequence reads: CSVEAGTGYEQYF. DNA of the CDR3: TGCAGCGTTGAAGCAGGAACGGGGTACGAGCAGTACTTC. The genes are TRBV29-1 and TRBJ2-7; D might be TRBD2 (5 bases). V lost 1 base, J lost 4 bases, and 11 bases lay in between. The CDR3 is 13 residues long. Germline V lookup: CDR1 SQVTM, CDR2 ANQGSEA.

Regarding this clonotype: Since the library was made to target alpha chains, this beta chain is a stray read and its abundance is not meaningful. The genes are TRBV7-9 and TRBJ2-7; 12 nucleotides align to TRBD2. The ends lost 5 bases at V and 0 bases at J; junction bases unmatched: 8. CDR1 is SEHNR, CDR2 FQNEAQ, per germline (reference sequence). This CDR3 region has 17 residues. DNA for the CDR3: TGTGCCAGCAGCCCTAGGACTAGCGGGGCCCCCTCCTACGAGCAGTACTTC. It yields the protein CASSPRTSGAPSYEQYF.

This clonotype is labeled large. This beta chain represents an off-target read in a library built for alpha chains; its size is of limited meaning. The chain is built from TRBV4-1 and TRBJ2-5; unclear D gene. V was cut by 1 base and J by 2 bases, with 11 bases left in between. The CDR3 is 15 residues long. The V gene's germline CDR1 is MGHRA and CDR2 YSYEKL. The CDR3 loop is CASSQVARTQETQYF. The CDR3 DNA is TGCGCCAGCAGCCAAGTCGCCAGGACGCAAGAGACCCAGTACTTC.

This clonotype was recorded a few times. Within a library made for alpha chains, this beta chain is off target, and its count is uninformative. This chain connects TRBV24-1 to TRBJ2-2, with D perhaps matching TRBD1 or TRBD2 (6 bases each). The CDR3 is made up of 14 amino acids. Germline V gene lookup returns CDR1 KGHDR and CDR2 SFDVKD. The germline V and J ends were trimmed by 12 bases and 0 bases, with 13 bases remaining between them. The CDR3 coding sequence is TGTGCCTCAGGAGGGACATCGAACACCGGGGAGCTGTTTTTT. Protein sequence: CASGGTSNTGELFF.

By sample share, this clonotype is large. This beta chain came through as a stray read in a library set up for alpha chains, and its size says little. The J gene is TRBJ2-1, the V gene TRBV5-1, with 9 bases fitting TRBD1. The V gene's germline CDR1 is SGHRS and CDR2 YFSETQ. CDR3 size: 13 residues. Germline trimming cut 0 bases from V and 8 bases from J; bases unmatched to any gene: 0. The chain's CDR3 is CASSLGTGDEQFF. The CDR3 DNA reads as TGCGCCAGCAGCTTGGGGACAGGGGATGAGCAGTTCTTC.

On this clonotype: A library prepared for alpha chains yielded this beta chain as an off-target read; its size is of little meaning. V and J are TRBV19 and TRBJ2-1; either TRBD1 or TRBD2 may fit D (7 bases each). Deletions cut 8 bases from V and 3 bases from J, with 23 bases between. This CDR3 region has 17 residues. CDR1 is LNHDA and CDR2 is SQIVND in the germline V gene (reference sequence). The CDR3 region is CASGQGVAGVFYNEQFF. The CDR3 DNA follows: TGTGCCAGTGGTCAGGGGGTTGCGGGAGTCTTCTACAATGAGCAGTTCTTC.

Regarding this clonotype: Since it is a stray read in a library aimed at alpha chains, this beta chain has a size that is not meaningful. The chain has TRBV2 and TRBJ2-1; possible D gene TRBD1, 6 bases. Trimming stripped 11 bases from V and 4 bases from J, with 15 bases between. This CDR3 has 13 amino acids. The germline V gene has CDR1 SNHLY and CDR2 FYNNEI. This CDR3 reads CAVIGQIYNEQFF. In DNA form, the CDR3 reads TGTGCCGTAATAGGACAGATTTACAATGAGCAGTTCTTC.

This clonotype was detected a few times. Within a library made for alpha chains, this beta chain is off target, and its count is uninformative. The chain uses TRBV20-1 and TRBJ2-7; 8 bases agree with TRBD2. Losses at the gene ends were 6 bases for V and 5 bases for J; bases not matched to a gene: 12. The CDR3 length is 14 residues. Per the germline V gene, CDR1 is DFQATT and CDR2 is SNEGSKA (reference sequence). The CDR3 DNA is TGCAGTGCCCCGTCGGGAGGGGATTGGAACGAGCAGTACTTC. Translated: CSAPSGGDWNEQYF.

Judged by abundance, this clonotype is large. This beta chain turned up in a library designed for alpha chains; as an off-target read, its abundance says little. The rearrangement uses TRBV11-2 and TRBJ2-5; 10 positions match TRBD2. Germline loops: CDR1 SGHAT, CDR2 FQNNGV. The CDR3 loop spans 17 amino acids. V shed 7 bases, J shed 4 bases, and the junction held 15 bases outside the gene matches. The CDR3 DNA sequence: TGTGCCAGCACGGGACCCGGCCTTCTAGCGGGAGTAGAGACCCAGTACTTC. As protein: CASTGPGLLAGVETQYF.

Of note for this clonotype: Because the library targeted alpha chains, this beta chain is an off-target read whose size means little. V usage is TRBV20-1 and J usage is TRBJ2-5, with TRBD2 identical over 8 bases. With V trimmed by 7 bases and J by 3 bases, 7 bases remained unmatched. The CDR3 has 13 amino acids. From germline, CDR1 is DFQATT and CDR2 SNEGSKA (reference sequence). The CDR3 region is CSVPVAGKETQYF. CDR3 DNA: TGCAGTGTTCCTGTAGCGGGAAAAGAGACCCAGTACTTC.

This clonotype was counted a few times. Within a library made for alpha chains, this beta chain is off target, and its count is uninformative. This chain connects TRBV5-6 to TRBJ1-1; D is possibly TRBD1 (5 bases). Trimming stripped 3 bases from V and 3 bases from J, with 15 bases between. Germline V lookup: CDR1 SGHDT, CDR2 YYEEEE. The CDR3 has 15 residues. This chain's CDR3 is CASSSPPLGDTEAFF. The CDR3 DNA is TGTGCCAGCAGCTCGCCCCCCCTGGGGGACACTGAAGCTTTCTTT.

This clonotype is large. Since it is a stray read in a library aimed at alpha chains, this beta chain has a size that is not meaningful. This chain uses TRBV6-1 with TRBJ2-3; 11 bases align to TRBD2. Per germline, CDR1 MNHNS and CDR2 SASEGT. The ends lost 4 bases at V and 5 bases at J; junction bases unmatched: 8. This CDR3 comprises 16 residues. The chain's CDR3 is CASSVLAGGQGDTQYF. The CDR3 DNA reads as TGTGCCAGCAGTGTCTTAGCGGGAGGGCAAGGAGATACGCAGTATTTT.

About this clonotype itself: Within a library made for alpha chains, this beta chain is off target, and its count is uninformative. The chain carries TRBV7-6 and TRBJ2-7; unclear D gene. Germline CDR1 and CDR2: SGHVS and FNYEAQ. The CDR3 length is 14 residues. The germline V and J ends were trimmed by 2 bases and 2 bases, with 10 bases remaining between them. The chain's CDR3 is CASSLSHGTYEQYF. CDR3 in DNA: TGTGCCAGCAGCTTATCACATGGAACCTACGAGCAGTACTTC. The complete variable domain, with remaining parts taken from reference TRBV7-6 and TRBJ2-7, reads GAGVSQSPRYKVTKRGQDVALRCDPISGHVSLYWYRQALGQGPEFLTYFNYEAQQDKSGLPNDRFSAERPEGSISTLTIQRTEQRDSAMYRCASSLSHGTYEQYFGPGTRLTVT.

Within the sample, this clonotype is large (0.1 to 1%). Because the library targeted alpha chains, this beta chain is an off-target read whose size means little. The genes are TRBV6-2 or TRBV6-3 and TRBJ1-1; D remains unclear. Trimming cost V 2 bases and J 3 bases, with 4 bases left between them. This CDR3 is built from 12 residues. In germline, CDR1 is MNHEY, CDR2 SVGEGT. The CDR3 loop reads CASSYPDTEAFF. Here the CDR3 DNA reads TGTGCCAGCAGTTACCCGGACACTGAAGCTTTCTTT.

This clonotype has a handful of counts. The library was designed around alpha chains, so this beta chain is a stray read whose abundance carries little weight. This chain uses TRBV12-3 or TRBV12-4 with TRBJ2-7, with TRBD2 matching over 7 bases. V lost 5 bases and J lost 3; bases outside the gene matches: 4. The CDR3 extends over 13 amino acids. CDR3 nucleotide sequence: TGTGCCAGCAGTCTCGGACTAGTCTACGAGCAGTACTTC. Translation gives CASSLGLVYEQYF.

On this clonotype itself: A library made for alpha chains picked up this beta chain off target, so its size means little. This chain uses TRBV5-6 with TRBJ2-7; unclear D gene. Germline values: CDR1 SGHDT, CDR2 YYEEEE. The CDR3 runs 14 residues. Trimming stripped 2 bases from V and 0 bases from J, with 9 bases between. CDR3 nucleotides: TGTGCCAGCAGCTTCACCCCCCTCTCCTACGAGCAGTACTTC. Protein product: CASSFTPLSYEQYF.

This clonotype qualifies as large (0.1 to 1%). This beta chain came through as a stray read in a library set up for alpha chains, and its size says little. This chain links TRBV29-1 with TRBJ2-3; the match to TRBD2 covers 10 bases. CDR1 is SQVTM and CDR2 is ANQGSEA in the germline V gene. J gave up 2 bases and V 4 bases, and 6 bases lay outside the gene matches. This CDR3 is built from 15 residues. DNA for the CDR3: TGCAGCGTTGTAGCTAGCGGGGGACCCACAGATACGCAGTATTTT. Its protein product is CSVVASGGPTDTQYF.

This clonotype was seen only once. Being off target in a library aimed at alpha chains, this beta chain has a size of little meaning. The chain recombines TRBV2 with TRBJ2-7; D possibly uses TRBD1 or TRBD2 (6 bases each). The germline V gene encodes CDR1 SNHLY and CDR2 FYNNEI. This CDR3 contains 16 residues. V dropped 3 bases and J dropped 1 base, with 16 bases sitting between them. CDR3 DNA sequence: TGTGCCAGCAGTGACTGGGGGGCAGAATCGTCCTACGAGCAGTACTTC. As protein: CASSDWGAESSYEQYF.

In regard to this clonotype: The library was prepared for alpha chains; this beta chain is a stray read, so its frequency means little. The chain links TRBV5-1 to TRBJ2-3; perhaps TRBD1 as D (6 bases). Trimming shortened V by 4 bases and J by 4 bases, and 10 bases separated the two germline ends. The CDR3 has 13 residues. Germline-derived CDR1 and CDR2 are SGHRS and YFSETQ. The CDR3 DNA reads TGCGCCAGCAGCCAACAGGGAGCAGATACGCAGTATTTT. Protein product: CASSQQGADTQYF.

This clonotype appeared a few times. The library was built for alpha chains, so this beta chain is an off-target read and its size means little. V is TRBV5-1 and J is TRBJ2-2; 13 nucleotides line up with TRBD2. Germline loops: CDR1 SGHRS, CDR2 YFSETQ. The V gene end was trimmed by 4 bases and the J gene end by 3 bases; junction bases not matched to a gene: 15. This CDR3 has 20 amino acids. The CDR3 DNA is TGCGCCAGCAGCCCCCGGCCGGGACTAGCGGGAATATTAGACACCGGGGAGCTGTTTTTT. Translation gives CASSPRPGLAGILDTGELFF.

As for this clonotype: The library was built for alpha chains, so this beta chain is an off-target read and its size means little. The chain is built from TRBV5-4 and TRBJ2-3; D is unresolved. Germline assignment: CDR1 SGHNT and CDR2 YYREEE (reference sequence). The V gene lost 2 bases and the J gene lost 4 bases, with 14 bases spanning the gap. CDR3 length: 15 residues. Written as DNA, the CDR3 is TGTGCCAGCAGCTTTGGCGGTCTTCGGGCAGATACGCAGTATTTT. This sequence encodes CASSFGGLRADTQYF.

This clonotype was observed a few times. Since the library was made to target alpha chains, this beta chain is a stray read and its abundance is not meaningful. The chain has TRBV7-9 and TRBJ2-7; D possibly corresponds to TRBD2 (5 bases). The CDR3 length is 14 residues. Germline values: CDR1 SEHNR, CDR2 FQNEAQ (reference sequence). V lost 5 bases and J 5 bases, leaving 16 bases between the germline ends. Here the CDR3 DNA reads TGTGCCAGCAGCCCCCGGCGGGTGTTCAACGAGCAGTACTTC. It is translated as CASSPRRVFNEQYF.

Comments on this clonotype: The library was prepared for alpha chains; this beta chain is a stray read, so its frequency means little. The chain recombines TRBV7-2 with TRBJ2-7; D not resolved. This CDR3 contains 11 residues. CDR1 and CDR2 (germline): SGHTA, FQGNSA. Deletions cut 3 bases from V and 3 bases from J, with 3 bases between. The CDR3 reads CASSFLYEQYF. CDR3 sequence (DNA): TGTGCCAGCAGCTTCCTCTACGAGCAGTACTTC.

This clonotype has more than one count but fewer than ten. Since it is a stray read in a library aimed at alpha chains, this beta chain has a size that is not meaningful. The J gene is TRBJ2-6, the V gene TRBV29-1; a possible D gene is TRBD2 (5 bases). CDR1 SQVTM and CDR2 ANQGSEA come from the germline V gene. V was trimmed by 3 bases and J by 10 bases, leaving 16 bases between them. The CDR3 is made up of 14 amino acids. The CDR3 spells CSVDFSGASNVLTF. In DNA, the CDR3 is TGCAGCGTTGATTTCAGCGGAGCCTCTAACGTCCTGACTTTC.

A remark on this clonotype: This beta chain is a stray sequence in a library constructed for alpha chains; its clone size is not meaningful. The rearrangement joins TRBV28 to TRBJ1-2, with D possibly TRBD1 on 6 matching bases. The CDR3 runs to 12 residues. The V end lost 5 bases, the J end lost 8 bases, and 12 bases lay between the germline ends. In germline, CDR1 is MDHEN, CDR2 SYDVKM. CDR3 sequence (DNA): TGTGCCAGCAGTGGGGCAGGGGACGGCTACACCTTC. Encoded protein: CASSGAGDGYTF.